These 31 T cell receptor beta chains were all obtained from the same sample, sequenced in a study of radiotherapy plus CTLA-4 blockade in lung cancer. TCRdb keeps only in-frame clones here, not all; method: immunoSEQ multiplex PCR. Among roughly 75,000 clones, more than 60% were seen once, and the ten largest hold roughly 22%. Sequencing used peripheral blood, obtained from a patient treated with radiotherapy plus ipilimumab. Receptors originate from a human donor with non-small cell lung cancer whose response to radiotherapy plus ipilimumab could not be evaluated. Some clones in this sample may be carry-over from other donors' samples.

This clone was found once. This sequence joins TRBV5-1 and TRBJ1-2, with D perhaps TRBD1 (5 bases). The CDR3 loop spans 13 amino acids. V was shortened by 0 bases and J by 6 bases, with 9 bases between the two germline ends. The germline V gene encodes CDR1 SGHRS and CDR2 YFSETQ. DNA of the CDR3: TGCGCCAGCAGCTTGGAGGCAGGGCATGGCTACACCTTC. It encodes CASSLEAGHGYTF.

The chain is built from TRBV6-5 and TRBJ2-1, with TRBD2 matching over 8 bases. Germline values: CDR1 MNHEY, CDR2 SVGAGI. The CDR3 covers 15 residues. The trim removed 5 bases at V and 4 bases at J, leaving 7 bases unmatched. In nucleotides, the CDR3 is TGTGCCAGCAGTCTAAGCGGGGGTGGATACAATGAGCAGTTCTTC. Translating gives CASSLSGGGYNEQFF.

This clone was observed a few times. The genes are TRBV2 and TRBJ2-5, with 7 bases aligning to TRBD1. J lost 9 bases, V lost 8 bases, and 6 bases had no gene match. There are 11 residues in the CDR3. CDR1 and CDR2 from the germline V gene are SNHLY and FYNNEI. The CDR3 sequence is CASGTEGAQYF. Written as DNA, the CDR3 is TGTGCCAGCGGGACAGAGGGGGCCCAGTACTTC.

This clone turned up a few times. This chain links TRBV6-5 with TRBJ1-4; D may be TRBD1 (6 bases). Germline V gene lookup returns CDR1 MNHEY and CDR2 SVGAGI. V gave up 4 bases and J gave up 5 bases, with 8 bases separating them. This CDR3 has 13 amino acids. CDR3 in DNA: TGTGCCAGCAGTTTAAGGGGGAATGAAAAACTGTTTTTT. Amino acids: CASSLRGNEKLFF.

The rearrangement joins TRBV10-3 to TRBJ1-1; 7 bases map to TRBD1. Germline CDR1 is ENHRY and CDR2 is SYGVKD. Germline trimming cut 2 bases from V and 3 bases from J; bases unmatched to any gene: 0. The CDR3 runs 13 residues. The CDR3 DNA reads TGTGCCATCAGTGAGACAGGGGACACTGAAGCTTTCTTT. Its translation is CAISETGDTEAFF.

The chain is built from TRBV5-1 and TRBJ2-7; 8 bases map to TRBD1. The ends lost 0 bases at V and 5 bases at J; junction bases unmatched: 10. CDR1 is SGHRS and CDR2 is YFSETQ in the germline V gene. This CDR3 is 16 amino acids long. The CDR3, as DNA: TGCGCCAGCAGCTTGGCCCCGGACAGGGCCTTCAACGAGCAGTACTTC. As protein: CASSLAPDRAFNEQYF.

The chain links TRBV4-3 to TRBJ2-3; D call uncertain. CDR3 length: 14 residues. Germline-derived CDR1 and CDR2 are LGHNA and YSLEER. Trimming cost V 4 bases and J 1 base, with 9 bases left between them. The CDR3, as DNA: TGCGCCAGCAGCCCGTGGCAGGGCACAGATACGCAGTATTTT. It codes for CASSPWQGTDTQYF.

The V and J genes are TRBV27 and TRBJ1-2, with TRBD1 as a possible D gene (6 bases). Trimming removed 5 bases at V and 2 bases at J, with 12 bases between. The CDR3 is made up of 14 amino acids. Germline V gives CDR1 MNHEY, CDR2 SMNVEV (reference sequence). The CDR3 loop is CASSTITGNYGYTF. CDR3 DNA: TGTGCCAGCAGTACCATTACAGGGAACTATGGCTACACCTTC.

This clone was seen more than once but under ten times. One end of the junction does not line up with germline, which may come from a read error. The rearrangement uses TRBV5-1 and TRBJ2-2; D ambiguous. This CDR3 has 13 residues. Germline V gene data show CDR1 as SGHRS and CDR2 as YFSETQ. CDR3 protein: CASSLAQSGELFF. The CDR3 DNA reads TGTGCCAGCAGCTTGGCACAGTCAGGGGAGCTGTTTTTT.

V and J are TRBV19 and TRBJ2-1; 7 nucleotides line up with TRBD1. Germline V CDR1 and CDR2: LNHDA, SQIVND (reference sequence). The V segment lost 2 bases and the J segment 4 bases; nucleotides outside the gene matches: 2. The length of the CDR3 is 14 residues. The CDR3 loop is CASSISGQYNEQFF. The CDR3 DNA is TGTGCCAGTAGTATATCGGGACAGTACAATGAGCAGTTCTTC.

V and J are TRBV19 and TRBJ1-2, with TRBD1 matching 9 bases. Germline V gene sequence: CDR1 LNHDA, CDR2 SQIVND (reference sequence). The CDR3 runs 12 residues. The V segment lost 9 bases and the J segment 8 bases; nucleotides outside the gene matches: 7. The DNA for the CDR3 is TGTGCCAGCCAACTAACAGGGGGCGGCTACACCTTC. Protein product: CASQLTGGGYTF.

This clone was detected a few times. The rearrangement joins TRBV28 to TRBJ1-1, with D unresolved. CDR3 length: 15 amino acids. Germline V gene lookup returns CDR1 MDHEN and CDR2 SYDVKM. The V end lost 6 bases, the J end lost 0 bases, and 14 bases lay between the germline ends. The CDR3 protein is CASRLVQTMNTEAFF. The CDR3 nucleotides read TGTGCCAGCAGACTCGTACAGACCATGAACACTGAAGCTTTCTTT.

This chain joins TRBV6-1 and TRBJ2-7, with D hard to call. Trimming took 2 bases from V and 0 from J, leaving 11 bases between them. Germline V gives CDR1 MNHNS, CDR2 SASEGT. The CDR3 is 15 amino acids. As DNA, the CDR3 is TGTGCCAGCAGTGAAATTCTACTTGACTCCTACGAGCAGTACTTC. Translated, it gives CASSEILLDSYEQYF.

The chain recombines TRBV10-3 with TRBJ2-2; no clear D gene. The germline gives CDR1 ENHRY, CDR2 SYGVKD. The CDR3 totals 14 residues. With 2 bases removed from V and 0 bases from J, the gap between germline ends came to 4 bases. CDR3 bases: TGTGCCATCAGTGAGAACACGAACACCGGGGAGCTGTTTTTT. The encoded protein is CAISENTNTGELFF.

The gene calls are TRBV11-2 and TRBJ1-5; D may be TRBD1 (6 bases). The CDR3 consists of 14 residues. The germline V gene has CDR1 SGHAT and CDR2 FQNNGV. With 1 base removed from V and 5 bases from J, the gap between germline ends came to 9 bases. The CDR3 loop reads CASSLGGGHQPQHF. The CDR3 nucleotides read TGTGCCAGCAGCTTAGGCGGGGGCCATCAGCCCCAGCATTTT.

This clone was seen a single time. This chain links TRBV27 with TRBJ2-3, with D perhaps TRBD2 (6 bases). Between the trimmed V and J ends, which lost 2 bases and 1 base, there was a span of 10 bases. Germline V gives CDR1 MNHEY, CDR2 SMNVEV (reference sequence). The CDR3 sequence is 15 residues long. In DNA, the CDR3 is TGTGCCAGCAGTTTACTTGGCGGGGGCACAGATACGCAGTATTTT. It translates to CASSLLGGGTDTQYF.

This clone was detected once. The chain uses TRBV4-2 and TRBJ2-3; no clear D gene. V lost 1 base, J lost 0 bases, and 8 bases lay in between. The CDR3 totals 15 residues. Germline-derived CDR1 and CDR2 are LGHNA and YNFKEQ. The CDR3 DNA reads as TGTGCCAGCAGCCAAGGTAGTTCTAGCACAGATACGCAGTATTTT. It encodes CASSQGSSSTDTQYF.

In DNA, the CDR3 is TGTGCCAGTAGTATGAGGGCTAGCGGGGGCGAAGAGACCCAGTACTTC. Its translation is CASSMRASGGEETQYF. The chain uses TRBV19 and TRBJ2-5; 10 bases agree with TRBD2. V gave up 3 bases and J gave up 3 bases; unmatched junction bases: 7. The CDR3 contains 16 residues. CDR1 is LNHDA and CDR2 is SQIVND in the germline V gene (reference sequence).

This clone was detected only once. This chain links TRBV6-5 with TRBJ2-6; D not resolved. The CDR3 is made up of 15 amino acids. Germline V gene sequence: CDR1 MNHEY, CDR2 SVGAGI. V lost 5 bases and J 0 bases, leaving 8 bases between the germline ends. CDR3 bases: TGTGCCAGCAGTCTCCTTAGCTCTGGGGCCAACGTCCTGACTTTC. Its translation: CASSLLSSGANVLTF.

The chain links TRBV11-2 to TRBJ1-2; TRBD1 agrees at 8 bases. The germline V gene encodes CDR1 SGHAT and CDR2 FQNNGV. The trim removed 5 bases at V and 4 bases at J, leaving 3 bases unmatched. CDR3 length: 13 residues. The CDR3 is CASSRDRTYGYTF. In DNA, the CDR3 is TGTGCCAGCAGCCGGGACAGGACCTATGGCTACACCTTC.

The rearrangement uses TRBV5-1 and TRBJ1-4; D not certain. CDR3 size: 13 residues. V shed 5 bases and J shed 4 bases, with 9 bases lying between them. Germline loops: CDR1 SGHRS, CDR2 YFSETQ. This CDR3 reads CASRNGLNEKLFF. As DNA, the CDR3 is TGCGCCAGCAGAAACGGACTTAATGAAAAACTGTTTTTT. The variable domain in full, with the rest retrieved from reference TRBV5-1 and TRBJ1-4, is KAGVTQTPRYLIKTRGQQVTLSCSPISGHRSVSWYQQTPGQGLQFLFEYFSETQRNKGNFPGRFSGRQFSNSRSEMNVSTLELGDSALYLCASRNGLNEKLFFGSGTQLSVL.

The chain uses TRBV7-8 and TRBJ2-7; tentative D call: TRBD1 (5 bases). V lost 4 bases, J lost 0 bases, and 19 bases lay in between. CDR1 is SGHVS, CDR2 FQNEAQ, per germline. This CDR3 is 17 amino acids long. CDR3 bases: TGTGCCAGCAGCTATAGCCGCCCGCAGGGTAGCTCCTACGAGCAGTACTTC. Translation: CASSYSRPQGSSYEQYF.

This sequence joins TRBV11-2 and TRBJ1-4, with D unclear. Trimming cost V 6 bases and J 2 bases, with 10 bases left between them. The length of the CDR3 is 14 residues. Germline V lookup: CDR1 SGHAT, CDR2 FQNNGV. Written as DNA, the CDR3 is TGTGCCAGCAGGCCGAGGGCTACTAATGAAAAACTGTTTTTT. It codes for CASRPRATNEKLFF.

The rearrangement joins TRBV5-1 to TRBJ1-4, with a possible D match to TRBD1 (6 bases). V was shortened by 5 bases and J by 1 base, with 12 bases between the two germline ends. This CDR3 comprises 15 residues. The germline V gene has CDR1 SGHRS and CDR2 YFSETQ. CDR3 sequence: CASSGIGGTNEKLFF. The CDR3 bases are TGCGCCAGCAGTGGTATAGGGGGAACTAATGAAAAACTGTTTTTT.

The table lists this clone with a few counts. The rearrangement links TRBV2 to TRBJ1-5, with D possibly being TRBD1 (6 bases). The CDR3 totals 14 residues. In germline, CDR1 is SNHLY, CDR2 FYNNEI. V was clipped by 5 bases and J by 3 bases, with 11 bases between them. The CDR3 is CASSPGATNQPQHF. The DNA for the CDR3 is TGTGCCAGCAGTCCAGGGGCGACCAATCAGCCCCAGCATTTT.

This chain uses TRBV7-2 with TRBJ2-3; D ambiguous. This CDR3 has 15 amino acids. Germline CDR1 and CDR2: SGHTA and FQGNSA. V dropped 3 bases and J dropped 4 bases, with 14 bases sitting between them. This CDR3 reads CASSLLVAVADTQYF. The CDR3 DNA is TGTGCCAGCAGCTTGCTCGTCGCGGTAGCAGATACGCAGTATTTT.

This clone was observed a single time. CDR3 sequence reads: CASSHVGQGGVEKLFF. The CDR3 DNA reads TGCGCCAGCAGCCATGTCGGACAGGGGGGCGTGGAAAAACTGTTTTTT. The chain joins TRBV4-3 to TRBJ1-4; 10 bases are shared with TRBD1. Germline CDR1 reads LGHNA; CDR2 reads YSLEER. The CDR3 consists of 16 residues. After removal of 3 bases from V and 8 bases from J, the junction contained 9 bases not matched to a gene.

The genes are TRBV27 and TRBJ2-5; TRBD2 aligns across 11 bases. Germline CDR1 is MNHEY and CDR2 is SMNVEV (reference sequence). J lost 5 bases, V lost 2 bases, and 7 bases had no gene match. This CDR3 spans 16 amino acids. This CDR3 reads CASSLRASGGRETQYF. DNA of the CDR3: TGTGCCAGCAGTTTACGGGCTAGCGGGGGGAGGGAGACCCAGTACTTC.

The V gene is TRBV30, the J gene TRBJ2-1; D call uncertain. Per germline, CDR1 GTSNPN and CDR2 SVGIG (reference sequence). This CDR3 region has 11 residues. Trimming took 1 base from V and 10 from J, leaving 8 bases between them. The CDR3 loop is CAWSGFLEQFF. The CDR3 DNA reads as TGTGCCTGGAGTGGTTTTCTAGAGCAGTTCTTC. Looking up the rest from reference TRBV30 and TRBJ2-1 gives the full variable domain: SQTIHQWPATLVQPVGSPLSLECTVEGTSNPNLYWYRQAAGRGLQLLFYSVGIGQISSEVPQNLSASRPQDRQFILSSKKLLLSDSGFYLCAWSGFLEQFFGPGTRLTVL.

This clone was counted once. CDR3 sequence (DNA): TGCGCCAGCAGCTTGGGGGCTACTAGCGTCTTATCCTACGAGCAGTACTTC. Residues: CASSLGATSVLSYEQYF. The V and J genes are TRBV5-1 and TRBJ2-7, with 7 bases identical to TRBD2. The germline V gene encodes CDR1 SGHRS and CDR2 YFSETQ. Trimming cost V 0 bases and J 1 base; bases outside gene matches: 10. This CDR3 has 17 amino acids. The complete variable domain, with remaining parts taken from reference TRBV5-1 and TRBJ2-7, reads KAGVTQTPRYLIKTRGQQVTLSCSPISGHRSVSWYQQTPGQGLQFLFEYFSETQRNKGNFPGRFSGRQFSNSRSEMNVSTLELGDSALYLCASSLGATSVLSYEQYFGPGTRLTVT.

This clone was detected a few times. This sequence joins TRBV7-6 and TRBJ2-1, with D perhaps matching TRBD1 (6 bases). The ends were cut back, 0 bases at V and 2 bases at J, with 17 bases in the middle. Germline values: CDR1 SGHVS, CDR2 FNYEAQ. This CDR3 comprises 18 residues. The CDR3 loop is CASSLAYPGQETYNEQFF. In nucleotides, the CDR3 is TGTGCCAGCAGCTTAGCGTACCCGGGACAAGAAACCTACAATGAGCAGTTCTTC.